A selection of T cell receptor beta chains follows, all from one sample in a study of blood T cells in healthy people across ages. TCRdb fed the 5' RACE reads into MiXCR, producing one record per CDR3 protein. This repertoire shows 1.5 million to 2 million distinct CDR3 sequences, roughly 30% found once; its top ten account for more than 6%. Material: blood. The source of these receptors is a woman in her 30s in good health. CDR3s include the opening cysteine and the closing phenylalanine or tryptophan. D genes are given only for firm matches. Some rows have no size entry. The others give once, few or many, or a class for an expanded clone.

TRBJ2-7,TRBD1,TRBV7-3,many,TGTGCCAGCAGCCCCGTTGCCGGGACAGGGTACAACGAGCAGTACTTC,CASSPVAGTGYNEQYF
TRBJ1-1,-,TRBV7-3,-,TGTGCCAGCAGCTCCCCATTACGGACACGAATGAACACTGAAGCTTTCTTT,CASSSPLRTRMNTEAFF
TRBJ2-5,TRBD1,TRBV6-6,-,TGTGCCAGCAGTTGGGCCGGGACAGGGAAGGACGAGACCCAGTACTTC,CASSWAGTGKDETQYF
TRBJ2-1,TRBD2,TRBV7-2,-,TGTGCCGGCGGTATAGCGGGGGGCAGCAATGAGCAGTTCTTC,CAGGIAGGSNEQFF
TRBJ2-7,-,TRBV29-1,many,TGCAGCGTCCAGAGCGGGTCCAGCTCCTACGAGCAGTACTTC,CSVQSGSSSYEQYF
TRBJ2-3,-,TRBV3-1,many,TGTGCCAGCAGCCGTACAGGGTCTAGCACAGATACGCAGTATTTT,CASSRTGSSTDTQYF
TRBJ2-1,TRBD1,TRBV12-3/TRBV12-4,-,TGTGCCAGCGGTCTCGGACAGGGGAAGTATGAGCAGTTCTTC,CASGLGQGKYEQFF
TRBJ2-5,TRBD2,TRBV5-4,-,TGTGCCAGCAGCTTGGCCGGGACTAGCGGAACAGGGGGGACCCAGTACTTC,CASSLAGTSGTGGTQYF
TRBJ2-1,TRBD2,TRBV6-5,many,TGTGCCAGCAGTTCCGCACTAGCGGGAGTCAGTGAGCAGTTCTTC,CASSSALAGVSEQFF
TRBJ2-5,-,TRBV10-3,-,TGTGCCATCAGTCGAACAGGACCCGAAGAGACCCAGTACTTC,CAISRTGPEETQYF
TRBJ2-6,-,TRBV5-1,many,TGCGCCAGCAGCTTGGCTTCTCTGGGTGCCAACGTCCTGACTTTC,CASSLASLGANVLTF
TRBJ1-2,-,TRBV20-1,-,TGCAGTGCTAGAGAGAAGAACTATGGCTACACCTTC,CSAREKNYGYTF
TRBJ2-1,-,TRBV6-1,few,TGTGGCCAAATCCGGGACCCGGTAGTAAATGAGCAGTTCTTC,CGQIRDPVVNEQFF
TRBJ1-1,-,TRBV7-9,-,TGTGCCAGCAGCTTAGCTTCTTTAGGCAGAAAGACTGAAGCTTTCTTT,CASSLASLGRKTEAFF
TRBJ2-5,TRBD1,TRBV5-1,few,TGCGCCAGCAGCAGGCGGGGGACAGGGGAAGAGACCCAGTACTTC,CASSRRGTGEETQYF
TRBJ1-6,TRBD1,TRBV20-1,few,TGCAGTGCTAGAGATTCGGGACAGGGTGGCAATGATTCACCCCTCCACTTT,CSARDSGQGGNDSPLHF
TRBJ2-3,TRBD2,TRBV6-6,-,TGTGCCAGCAGCACTCTAGCGGGGGACACAGATACGCAGTATTTT,CASSTLAGDTDTQYF
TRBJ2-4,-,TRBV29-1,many,TGCAGCGTTGAAGAACAGACCGCCAAAAACATTCAGTACTTC,CSVEEQTAKNIQYF
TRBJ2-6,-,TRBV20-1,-,TGCAGTGCTAGAAGCGTTCCCTCTGGGGCCAACGTCCTGACTTTC,CSARSVPSGANVLTF
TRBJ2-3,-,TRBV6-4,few,TGTGCCACCGACTTCGACTACGCTAGCACAGATACGCAGTATTTT,CATDFDYASTDTQYF
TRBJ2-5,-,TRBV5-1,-,TGCGCCAGCAGCTTGACTAGCTTGTACCAAGAGACCCAGTACTTC,CASSLTSLYQETQYF
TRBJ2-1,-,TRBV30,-,TGTGCCTGGAGTAGGGGGAGCTCCTACAATGAGCAGTTCTTC,CAWSRGSSYNEQFF
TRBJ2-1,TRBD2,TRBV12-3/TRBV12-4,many,TGTGCCAGCAGTTTATTTAGTTATCCGGGAGGGCGCAATGAGCAGTTCTTC,CASSLFSYPGGRNEQFF
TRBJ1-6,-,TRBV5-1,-,TGCGCCAGCAGCCTCGGTCAGACAGGCCGAAATTCACCCCTCCACTTT,CASSLGQTGRNSPLHF
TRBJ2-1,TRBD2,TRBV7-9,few,TGTGCCAGCAGCTTAGCGCGAGCGGGAGGATTCAATGAGCAGTTCTTC,CASSLARAGGFNEQFF
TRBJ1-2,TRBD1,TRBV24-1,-,TGTGCCACCGGTACAGGGGGGGCTAACTATGGCTACACCTTC,CATGTGGANYGYTF
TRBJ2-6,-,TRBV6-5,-,TGTGCCAGCAGTTACCGGCCAGGGAAAGGTTACGGGGCCAACGTCCTGACTTTC,CASSYRPGKGYGANVLTF
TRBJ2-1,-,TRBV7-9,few,TGTGCCAGCAGCTTTGGGCAAGAAGAGCAGTTCTTC,CASSFGQEEQFF
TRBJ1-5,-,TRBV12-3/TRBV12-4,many,TGTGCCAGCAGTTTAACAGGGTCAAGGAATCAGCCCCAGCATTTT,CASSLTGSRNQPQHF
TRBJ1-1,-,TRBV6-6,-,TGTGCCAGCAGTTTACCCGGGGACGGCACTGAAGCTTTCTTT,CASSLPGDGTEAFF
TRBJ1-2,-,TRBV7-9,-,TGTGCCAGCAGCCTGTACTTTACGGGACAATCTGGTGGCTACACCTTC,CASSLYFTGQSGGYTF
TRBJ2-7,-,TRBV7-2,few,TGTGCCAGCAGCCGGGCAACGGCGGCCTTGAACGAGCAGTACTTC,CASSRATAALNEQYF
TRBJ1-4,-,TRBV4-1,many,TGCGCCAGCAGCCAAGTCGGGGCAGGGCGTAATGAAAAACTGTTTTTT,CASSQVGAGRNEKLFF
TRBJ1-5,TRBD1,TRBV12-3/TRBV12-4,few,TGTGCCAGCAGTCGACAGGGTTTTAGTCAGCCCCAGCATTTT,CASSRQGFSQPQHF
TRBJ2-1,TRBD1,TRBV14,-,TGTGCCAGCAGCCGAAGGACAGGGGTCAGCTCCTACAATGAGCAGTTCTTC,CASSRRTGVSSYNEQFF
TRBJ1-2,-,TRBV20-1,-,TGCAGTGCTAGAGAGGGGGTAGACGGCTACACCTTC,CSAREGVDGYTF
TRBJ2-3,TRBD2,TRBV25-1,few,TGTGCCAGCAGGGCACCCCGGGGGGGAACCACAGATACGCAGTATTTT,CASRAPRGGTTDTQYF
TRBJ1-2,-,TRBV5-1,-,TGCGCCAGCAGCTCTTGGGACGCTAACTATGGCTACACCTTC,CASSSWDANYGYTF
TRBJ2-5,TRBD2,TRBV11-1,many,TGTGCCAGCAGCTTAGGGGGACTAGCGGGCGGCGAGACCCAGTACTTC,CASSLGGLAGGETQYF
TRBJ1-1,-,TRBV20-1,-,TGCAGTGCTAGGAGCCCGGGGAGGGATTCGGACACTGAAGCTTTCTTT,CSARSPGRDSDTEAFF
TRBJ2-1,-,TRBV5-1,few,TGCGCCAGCAGCCACCCGGGGAACTACGAGCAGTTCTTC,CASSHPGNYEQFF
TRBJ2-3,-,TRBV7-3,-,TGTGCCAGCAGCGAAGGGGGTATAGGTCTCACAGATACGCAGTATTTT,CASSEGGIGLTDTQYF
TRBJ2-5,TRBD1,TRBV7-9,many,TGTGCCAGTTCGACAGGGGTCGAGACCCAGTACTTC,CASSTGVETQYF
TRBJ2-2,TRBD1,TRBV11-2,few,TGTGCCAGCAGCTTATCGGGGGGACAGGGGAGTGTGGCCGGGGAGCTGTTTTTT,CASSLSGGQGSVAGELFF
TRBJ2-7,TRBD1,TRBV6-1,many,TGTGCCAGCAGTGAAGCGACAGGGGGCTCCTACGAGCAGTACTTC,CASSEATGGSYEQYF
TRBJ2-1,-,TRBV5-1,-,TGCGCCAGCAGCTTGGGGGGGCTCGCGGGTAGGTCCTACAATGAGCAGTTCTTC,CASSLGGLAGRSYNEQFF
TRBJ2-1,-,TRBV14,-,TGTGCCAGCAGCCCAAGATGGAATGAGCAGTTCTTC,CASSPRWNEQFF
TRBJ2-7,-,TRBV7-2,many,TGTGCCAGCAGCTTAGCGTATAGTCCAGGGGCTTGGGAGCAGTACTTC,CASSLAYSPGAWEQYF
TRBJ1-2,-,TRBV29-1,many,TGCAGCGTACTCACAGGGACTGGCTACACCTTC,CSVLTGTGYTF
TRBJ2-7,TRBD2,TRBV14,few,TGTGCCAGCAGTTCGGCTACGGGACTATGGGAATACGAGCAGTACTTC,CASSSATGLWEYEQYF
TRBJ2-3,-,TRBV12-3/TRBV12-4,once,TGTGCCAGCAGTTTCCCCCCTAGCACAGATGTGCAGTATTTT,CASSFPPSTDVQYF
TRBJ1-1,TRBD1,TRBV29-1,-,TGCAGCGTTACTCAACAGGGGATGAACACTGAAGCTTTCTTT,CSVTQQGMNTEAFF
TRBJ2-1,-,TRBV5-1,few,TGCGCCAGCAGCTTGATGGAGACCCAGTTCTTC,CASSLMETQFF
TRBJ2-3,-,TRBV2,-,TGTGCCAGCAGTGAAGGTCGGCCCAGCACAGATACGCAGTATTTT,CASSEGRPSTDTQYF
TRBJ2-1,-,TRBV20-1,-,TGCAGTGCTAGAGTACTAGTGGGCAATGAGCAGTTCTTC,CSARVLVGNEQFF
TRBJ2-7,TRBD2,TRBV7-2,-,TGTGCCAGCAGCCGAATTTCCGGGACTAGCGAACCTCACGAGCAGTACTTC,CASSRISGTSEPHEQYF
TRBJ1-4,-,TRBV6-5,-,TGTGCCAGCAGTTTGTTGTCCGCAACTAATGAAAAACTGTTTTTT,CASSLLSATNEKLFF